The TCR beta chain under discussion was sequenced for a study of T cell clones after liver transplantation. Study context: A pre-transplant mixed lymphocyte reaction with TCRbeta sequencing defined graft-donor-reactive clones followed in post-transplant blood. HCV positivity affected three of eight recipients; the rest lacked autoimmune or viral indications.

Findings and limits, study-wide: In 5 of 8 subjects, circulating graft-donor-reactive CD4 TCRbeta sequences fell significantly after transplant.

Of note for this clone: As yet, its antigen is unknown.

The CDR3 covers 11 residues. The germline CDR1 and CDR2 sequences are SQVTM and ANQGSEA. Trimming stripped 7 bases from V and 3 bases from J, with 10 bases between. Sequenced by immunoSEQ multiplex PCR; TCRdb stores in-frame clones only, minus some. The repertoire holds tens of thousands of clones, with approximately 77% as singletons. The sequence was obtained from a human patient who received a liver transplant. The T cells may come from the graft donor. The sequencing here drew on CD4+ T cells from blood, taken at the 22-month timepoint. The chain employs TRBV29-1 and TRBJ2-7, with D unclear. DNA of the CDR3: TGCAGCGGGGGTTCTATCTACGAGCAGTACTTC. Protein product: CSGGSIYEQYF.